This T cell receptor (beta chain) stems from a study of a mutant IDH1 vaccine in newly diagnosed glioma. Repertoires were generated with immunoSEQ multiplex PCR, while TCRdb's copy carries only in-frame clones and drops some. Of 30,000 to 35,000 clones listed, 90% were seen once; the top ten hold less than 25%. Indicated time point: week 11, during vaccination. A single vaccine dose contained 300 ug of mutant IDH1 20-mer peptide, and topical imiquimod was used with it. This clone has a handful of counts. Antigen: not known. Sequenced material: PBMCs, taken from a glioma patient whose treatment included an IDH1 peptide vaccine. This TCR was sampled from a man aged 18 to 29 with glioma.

The CDR3 is CASSPPSPGAFF. CDR3 sequence (DNA): TGTGCCAGCAGCCCGCCCAGTCCCGGAGCTTTCTTT. The chain recombines TRBV5-5 with TRBJ1-1; D call uncertain. Germline CDR1 and CDR2: SGHKS and YYEKEE (reference sequence). This CDR3 comprises 12 residues. The V end was cut by 4 bases, the J end by 10 bases, with 14 bases between.